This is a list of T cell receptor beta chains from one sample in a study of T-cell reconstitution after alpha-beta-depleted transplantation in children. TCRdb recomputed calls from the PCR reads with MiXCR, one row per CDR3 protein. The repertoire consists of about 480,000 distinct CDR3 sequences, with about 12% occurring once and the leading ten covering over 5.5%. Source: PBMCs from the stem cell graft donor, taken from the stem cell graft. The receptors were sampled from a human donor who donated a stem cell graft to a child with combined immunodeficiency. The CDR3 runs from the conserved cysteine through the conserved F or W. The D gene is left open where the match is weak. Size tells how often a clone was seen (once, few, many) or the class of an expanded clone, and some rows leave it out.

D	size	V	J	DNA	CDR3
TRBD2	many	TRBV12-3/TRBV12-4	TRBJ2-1	TGTGCCAGCAGTTTAGGGACTAGCGCCTACAATGAGCAGTTCTTC	CASSLGTSAYNEQFF
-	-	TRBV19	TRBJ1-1	TGTGCCACCAGGGCTAATTTTGCTACTGAAGCTTTCTTT	CATRANFATEAFF
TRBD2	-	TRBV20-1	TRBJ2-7	TGCAGTGCTAGAGATCGGGGGGGGACTAGCGGCTACGAGCAGTACTTC	CSARDRGGTSGYEQYF
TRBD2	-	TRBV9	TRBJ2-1	TGTGCCAGCAGCGGACTAGCGGGAGGGGTGTACAATGAGCAGTTCTTC	CASSGLAGGVYNEQFF
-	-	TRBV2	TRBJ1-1	TGTGCCAGCAGTGAAATGGCAGAAGCTGAAGCTTTCTTT	CASSEMAEAEAFF
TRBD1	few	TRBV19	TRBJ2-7	TGTGCCAGTAGTATAACCCGGGACAGGGCCTACGAGCAGTACTTC	CASSITRDRAYEQYF
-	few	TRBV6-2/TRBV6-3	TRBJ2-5	TGTGCCAGCAGTTACTGGCATCAAGAGACCCAGTACTTC	CASSYWHQETQYF
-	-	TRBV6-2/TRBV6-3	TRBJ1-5	TGTGCCAGCACCAATACGGGGGGGAATCAGCCCCAGCATTTT	CASTNTGGNQPQHF
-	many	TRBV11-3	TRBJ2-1	TGTGCCAGCAGCCACGGGGGAGGAATGTCCTACAATGAGCAGTTCTTC	CASSHGGGMSYNEQFF
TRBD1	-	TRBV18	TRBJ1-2	TGTGCCAGCTCAGCAGACAGGGGTTCTGGCTACACCTTC	CASSADRGSGYTF
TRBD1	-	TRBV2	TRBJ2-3	TGTGCCAGCAGGATGTTGACAGGGGGAGTCACAGATACGCAGTATTTT	CASRMLTGGVTDTQYF
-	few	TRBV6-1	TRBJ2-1	TGTGCCAGCGGCACTAACTCCTACAATGAGCAGTTCTTC	CASGTNSYNEQFF
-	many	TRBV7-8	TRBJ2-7	TGTGCCAGCGGCCCAGACTATTCCTACGAGCAGTACTTC	CASGPDYSYEQYF
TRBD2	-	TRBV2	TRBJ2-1	TGTGCCAGCAGTGGGGATAGCGGGAGAAGTGAGCAGTTCTTC	CASSGDSGRSEQFF
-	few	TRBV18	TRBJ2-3	TGTGCCAGCTCATCCCTGGGGGGCACGGGGGCGGCGGATACGCAGTATTTT	CASSSLGGTGAADTQYF
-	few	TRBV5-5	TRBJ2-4	TGTGCCAGCAGCCCCGACAGCCTAGCCAAAAACATTCAGTACTTC	CASSPDSLAKNIQYF
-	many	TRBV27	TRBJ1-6	TGTGCCAGCAGGGGAAACAGGGCCCGTGATTCACCCCTCCACTTT	CASRGNRARDSPLHF
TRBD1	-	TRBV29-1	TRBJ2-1	TGCAGCGTTTCGACAGGGTACACTCTTTTTTTCAATGAGCAGTTCTTC	CSVSTGYTLFFNEQFF
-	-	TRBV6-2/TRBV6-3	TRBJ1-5	TGTGCCAGCAGCCGCAATCAGGCGACCAATTCGCCCCAGCATTTT	CASSRNQATNSPQHF
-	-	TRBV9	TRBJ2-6	TGTGCCAGCAGCCCTCCCCGGCTCTCTGGGGCCAACGTCCTGACTTTC	CASSPPRLSGANVLTF
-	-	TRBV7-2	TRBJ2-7	TGTGCCAGCAGCCCCGCTGCGAGTAACGAGCAGTACTTC	CASSPAASNEQYF
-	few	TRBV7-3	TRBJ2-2	TGTGCCAGCAGCTTTGGTCCTGACACCGGGGAGCTGTTTTTT	CASSFGPDTGELFF
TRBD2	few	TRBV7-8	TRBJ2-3	TGTGCCAGCAGCTTAGAAAGCGGGAGGGATACGCAGTATTTT	CASSLESGRDTQYF
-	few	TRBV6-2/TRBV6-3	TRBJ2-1	TGTGCCAGCAGGGGGGACACCACCTACAATGAGCAGTTCTTC	CASRGDTTYNEQFF
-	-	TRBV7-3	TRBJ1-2	TGTGCCAGCAGCCCGGGAATCGGGTCAGGTGGCTACACCTTC	CASSPGIGSGGYTF
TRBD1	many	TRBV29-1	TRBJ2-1	TGCAGCGTTACGACAGGGGGAAGTGAGCAGTTCTTC	CSVTTGGSEQFF
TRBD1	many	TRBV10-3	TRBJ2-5	TGTGCCACCTCGGATAAATGGGACAGGGGAATAGAGACCCAGTACTTC	CATSDKWDRGIETQYF
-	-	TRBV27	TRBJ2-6	TGTGCCAGCAGTGTAATTCCGGCCAACGTCCTGACTTTC	CASSVIPANVLTF
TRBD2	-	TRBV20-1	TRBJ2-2	TGCAGTGCTAGAGGAGTGTGGGACTACAACACCGGGGAGCTGTTTTTT	CSARGVWDYNTGELFF
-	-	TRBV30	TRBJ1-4	TGTGCCTGGAGTGTACGCAAGGGACTCAATGAAAAACTGTTTTTT	CAWSVRKGLNEKLFF
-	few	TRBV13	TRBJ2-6	TGTGCCAGCAGCTTAGGGGCAGGGTTTACCTCTGGGGCCAACGTCCTGACTTTC	CASSLGAGFTSGANVLTF
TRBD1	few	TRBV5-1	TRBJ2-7	TGCGCCAGCAGCTTGGGAAGGGGGCTGTCCTACGAGCAGTACTTC	CASSLGRGLSYEQYF
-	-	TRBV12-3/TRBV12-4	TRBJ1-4	TGTGCCAGCAGCCGCGGGGGGAATGAAAAACTGTTTTTT	CASSRGGNEKLFF
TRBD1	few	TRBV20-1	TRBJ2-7	TGCAGTGCTACCCGGGACAGGGGGAACGAGCAGTACTTC	CSATRDRGNEQYF
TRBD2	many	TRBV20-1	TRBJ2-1	TGCAGTGCCCTCCCGGGACTAGCGGGAAGGTTACACAATGAGCAGTTCTTC	CSALPGLAGRLHNEQFF
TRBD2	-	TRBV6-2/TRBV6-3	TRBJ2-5	TGTGCCAGCAGTTACAGCGGGGCGCACCAGGAGACCCAGTACTTC	CASSYSGAHQETQYF